This is a list of T cell receptor beta chains from one sample in a study of identical twins. In TCRdb, the 5' RACE reads were re-called with MiXCR into one record per CDR3 protein. The table includes hundreds of thousands of distinct CDR3 sequences, roughly 18% detected once. These data are also associated with another study on T cells expressing NK-cell markers.

Sequenced material: PBMCs. Receptors were obtained from a woman aged 18-30 years in good health. CDR3s include the opening cysteine and the closing phenylalanine or tryptophan. The D gene is left open where the match is weak. The size field is filled for only some rows; it gives once, few, many or a size class.

>TRBJ2-5|TRBD2|13|TRBV29-1|NA
TGCAGCGTTGGGACTAGCGGGAGCGAGACCCAGTACTTC
CSVGTSGSETQYF
>TRBJ2-5|NA|17|TRBV12-3/TRBV12-4|few
TGTGCCAGCACTCCGGGGCCCCCGGTCCGTTTTCAAGAGACCCAGTACTTC
CASTPGPPVRFQETQYF
>TRBJ2-7|NA|13|TRBV7-9|NA
TGTGCCAGCAGCTCGCAGGATATCTACGAGCAGTACTTC
CASSSQDIYEQYF
>TRBJ2-1|TRBD2|21|TRBV7-6|NA
TGTGCCAGCAGCTTAGGATATAGCGGGACTAGCAGGAGCACCTCCTACAATGAGCAGTTCTTC
CASSLGYSGTSRSTSYNEQFF
>TRBJ2-1|NA|12|TRBV4-3|NA
TGCGCCAGCAGCTCATCTCACGGCGAGCAGTTCTTC
CASSSSHGEQFF
>TRBJ2-3|TRBD2|14|TRBV13|few
TGTGCCAGCACCAAGGCAAGCGGGGGGAATACGCAGTATTTT
CASTKASGGNTQYF
>TRBJ1-6|NA|14|TRBV5-1|few
TGCGCCAGCAGCCCCACCGGGACTACTTTTCCCCTCCACTTT
CASSPTGTTFPLHF
>TRBJ2-2|NA|13|TRBV6-2/TRBV6-3|NA
TGTGCCAGCAGTTCCTCGGCGACTGGGGAGCTGTTTTTT
CASSSSATGELFF
>TRBJ1-1|NA|15|TRBV7-3|NA
TGTGCCAGCAGCTTAAGGGCAGGTTTGAACACTGAAGCTTTCTTT
CASSLRAGLNTEAFF
>TRBJ2-7|NA|16|TRBV7-2|once
TGTGCCAGCAGCTTCCAGCCGGGCGGGCTCGGGCAGGAGCAGTACTTC
CASSFQPGGLGQEQYF
>TRBJ2-7|TRBD2|15|TRBV6-5|few
TGTGCCAGCAGTTCCCTACTAGCGGGGAAGGACGAGCAGTACTTC
CASSSLLAGKDEQYF
>TRBJ2-2|NA|17|TRBV4-3|NA
TGCGCCAGCAGCCAAGATTCGCCCGGGGGAGGCACCGGGGAGCTGTTTTTT
CASSQDSPGGGTGELFF
>TRBJ2-1|TRBD1|13|TRBV24-1|few
TGTGCCACCAGTGAGGGGACAGCAGACAAACAGTTCTTC
CATSEGTADKQFF
>TRBJ1-5|TRBD1|15|TRBV7-8|NA
TGTGCCAGCAGCTTAGTACGACAGGGGAGACAGCCCCAGCATTTT
CASSLVRQGRQPQHF
>TRBJ1-6|TRBD1|15|TRBV12-3/TRBV12-4|few
TGTGCCAGCAGTTTTGCTGGACAGGGTTATTCACCCCTCCACTTT
CASSFAGQGYSPLHF
>TRBJ1-1|NA|13|TRBV12-3/TRBV12-4|few
TGTGCCAGCAGTTACGGGATGAGGACTGAAGCTTTCTTT
CASSYGMRTEAFF
>TRBJ2-7|TRBD1|18|TRBV20-1|few
TGCAGTGCTAGAGATAGGGACAGGGCGGCCCTTGCTACCTACGAGCAGTACTTC
CSARDRDRAALATYEQYF
>TRBJ2-1|TRBD1|17|TRBV7-2|NA
TGTGCCAGCAGCTTAGTGGTTGGCAGGGGGCGCTGGAATGAGCAGTTCTTC
CASSLVVGRGRWNEQFF
>TRBJ2-2|NA|16|TRBV12-5|few
TGTGCTAGTGGTTTGGGGCGGATGGCGAACACCGGGGAGCTGTTTTTT
CASGLGRMANTGELFF
>TRBJ2-5|TRBD2|17|TRBV13|few
TGTGCCAGCAGCTTGGTAGGACTAGCGGGTCTGATGGAGACCCAGTACTTC
CASSLVGLAGLMETQYF
>TRBJ2-3|NA|14|TRBV15|few
TGTGCCACCACCGGGTGGCCTAGCACAGATACGCAGTATTTT
CATTGWPSTDTQYF
>TRBJ2-7|TRBD2|14|TRBV20-1|NA
TGCAGTGCTAGAGGGGTACTGAGCGGGACCGAGCAGTACTTC
CSARGVLSGTEQYF
>TRBJ2-7|NA|15|TRBV5-1|NA
TGCGCCAGCAGCTTCCAGGGTAGTTTTATTTACGAGCAGTACTTC
CASSFQGSFIYEQYF
>TRBJ2-3|NA|14|TRBV20-1|many
TGCAGTGCTAGAACACGGGATCTCACAGATACGCAGTATTTT
CSARTRDLTDTQYF
>TRBJ1-2|NA|15|TRBV6-1|NA
TGTGCCAGCAATCCAACGACGGGATCTTGGGGCGGCTACACCTTC
CASNPTTGSWGGYTF
>TRBJ1-1|TRBD1|14|TRBV6-1|few
TGTGCCAGCAGTCCCCCGACAGGGTATGGGGAAGCTTTCTTT
CASSPPTGYGEAFF
>TRBJ1-1|NA|14|TRBV5-4|NA
TGTGCCAGCAGCTTGGGGGCCTCGAACACTGAAGCTTTCTTT
CASSLGASNTEAFF
>TRBJ2-2|TRBD1|15|TRBV20-1|few
TGCAGTGCTAGAGATATCAGGGGGCACACCGGGGAGCTGTTTTTT
CSARDIRGHTGELFF
>TRBJ1-1|NA|11|TRBV20-1|few
TGCAGTGCCGTAACTGGCAGCGAAGCTTTCTTT
CSAVTGSEAFF
>TRBJ2-1|TRBD1|15|TRBV20-1|NA
TGCAGTGCTCGAGGGACAGGGGAACGTTTTGATGAGCAGTTCTTC
CSARGTGERFDEQFF
>TRBJ2-7|TRBD1|15|TRBV5-1|few
TGCGCCAGCAGCTTCCTACTCCGGGACAGCTACGAGCAGTACTTC
CASSFLLRDSYEQYF
>TRBJ2-5|NA|14|TRBV5-1|few
TGCGCCAGCAGCTTGGGATCTCAACAAGAGACCCAGTACTTC
CASSLGSQQETQYF
>TRBJ2-3|NA|15|TRBV29-1|few
TGCAGCGGAAAGGGGGAGGGGGGCCACACAGATACGCAGTATTTT
CSGKGEGGHTDTQYF
>TRBJ2-5|NA|17|TRBV11-2|NA
TGTGCCAGCAGCTTAGAAATCAAGGCGGGGCGCCAAGAGACCCAGTACTTC
CASSLEIKAGRQETQYF
>TRBJ1-5|NA|15|TRBV20-1|NA
TGCAGTGTAGCCCGAGTTGGGGCAGCCGATCAGCCCCAGCATTTT
CSVARVGAADQPQHF
>TRBJ2-3|NA|15|TRBV12-3/TRBV12-4|many
TGTGCCAGCACCCCCAGGGGAGCTAGCACAGATACGCAGTATTTT
CASTPRGASTDTQYF
>TRBJ2-1|TRBD2|16|TRBV5-1|few
TGCGCCAGCCGGAATCCGGGACTAGCGGGGGGCAGTGAGCAGTTCTTC
CASRNPGLAGGSEQFF
>TRBJ2-7|NA|13|TRBV6-1|NA
TGTGCCAGCATCCAGCTGGGGGGATACGAGCAGTACTTC
CASIQLGGYEQYF
>TRBJ2-1|TRBD2|15|TRBV7-2|few
TGTGCCAGCAGATTTTATAGCGGGAGCAGGAATGAGCAGTTCTTC
CASRFYSGSRNEQFF